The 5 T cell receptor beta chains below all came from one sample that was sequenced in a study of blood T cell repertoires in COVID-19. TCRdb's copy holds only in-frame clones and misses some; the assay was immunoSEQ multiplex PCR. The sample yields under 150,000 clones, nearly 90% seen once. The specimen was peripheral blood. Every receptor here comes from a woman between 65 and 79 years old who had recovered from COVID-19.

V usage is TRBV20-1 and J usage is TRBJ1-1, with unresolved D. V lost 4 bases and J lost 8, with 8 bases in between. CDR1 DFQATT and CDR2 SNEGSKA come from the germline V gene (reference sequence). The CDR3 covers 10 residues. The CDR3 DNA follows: TGCAGTGCTAAAATCCAGGAAGCTTTCTTT. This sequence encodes CSAKIQEAFF.

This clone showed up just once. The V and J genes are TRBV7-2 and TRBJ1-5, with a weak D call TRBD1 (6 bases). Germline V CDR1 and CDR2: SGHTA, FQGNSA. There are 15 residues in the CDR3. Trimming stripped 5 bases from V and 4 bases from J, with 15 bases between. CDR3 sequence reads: CASSPPGGGNQPQHF. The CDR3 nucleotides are TGTGCCAGCAGCCCCCCTGGGGGCGGGAATCAGCCCCAGCATTTT.

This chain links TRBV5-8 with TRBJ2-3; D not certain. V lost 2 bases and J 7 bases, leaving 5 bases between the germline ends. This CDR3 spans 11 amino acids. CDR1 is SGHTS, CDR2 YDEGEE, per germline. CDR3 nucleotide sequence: TGTGCCAGCAGCTTTAGATATACGCAGTATTTT. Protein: CASSFRYTQYF.

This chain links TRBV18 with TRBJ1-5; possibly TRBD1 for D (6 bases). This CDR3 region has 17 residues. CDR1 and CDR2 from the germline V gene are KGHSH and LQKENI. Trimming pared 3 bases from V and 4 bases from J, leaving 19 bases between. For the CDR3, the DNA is TGTGCCAGCTCACCTATGGACGGGGGGCTGGGGAATCAGCCCCAGCATTTT. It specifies CASSPMDGGLGNQPQHF.

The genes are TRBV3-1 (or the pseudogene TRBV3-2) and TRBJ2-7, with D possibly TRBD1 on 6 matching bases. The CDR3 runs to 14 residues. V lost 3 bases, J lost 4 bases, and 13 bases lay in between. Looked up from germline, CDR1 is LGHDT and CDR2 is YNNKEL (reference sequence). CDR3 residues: CASSHPDRWYEQYF. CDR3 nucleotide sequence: TGTGCCAGCAGCCATCCCGACAGGTGGTACGAGCAGTACTTC.